A selection of T cell receptor beta chains follows, all from one sample in a study of CD8 T cells in Susac syndrome. TCRdb reprocessed the immunoSEQ multiplex PCR reads via MiXCR and lists one record per CDR3 protein. The sample shows 75,000 to 80,000 distinct CDR3 sequences, roughly 94% of them seen only once. The sequencing input was CD8+ T cells from PBMCs. The source is a human donor with Susac syndrome. CDR3s include the opening cysteine and the closing phenylalanine or tryptophan. A D gene is named only where the DNA matches it firmly. The listing skips clone size in some rows; elsewhere it reads once, few, many or a size class.

clone size	V gene	J gene	D gene	CDR3 protein	CDR3 DNA
NA	TRBV7-2	TRBJ2-7	NA	CASRIRDTSYEQYF	TGTGCCAGCAGAATACGGGACACCTCCTACGAGCAGTACTTC
NA	TRBV7-9	TRBJ2-3	TRBD1	CASSNGQGNTDTQYF	TGTGCCAGCAGCAACGGACAGGGGAACACAGATACGCAGTATTTT
NA	TRBV2	TRBJ2-7	NA	CASDGPHVYF	TGTGCCAGCGACGGGCCTCACGTTTACTTC
NA	TRBV5-6	TRBJ2-1	TRBD2	CATSLAGIFYEQFF	TGTGCCACCAGTCTAGCGGGCATATTCTATGAGCAGTTCTTC
NA	TRBV27	TRBJ1-6	TRBD1	CASSLSTGANSPLHF	TGTGCCAGCAGTCTTTCGACAGGGGCGAATTCACCCCTCCACTTT
once	TRBV12-5	TRBJ1-2	NA	CASGLVLSDRNGYTF	TGTGCTAGTGGTTTGGTATTGTCGGACAGAAATGGCTACACCTTC
NA	TRBV2	TRBJ2-7	TRBD1	CASRELGQGGHEQYF	TGTGCCAGCAGGGAACTTGGACAGGGCGGACACGAGCAGTACTTC
NA	TRBV12-3/TRBV12-4	TRBJ2-1	NA	CASSLRGGPYNEQFF	TGTGCCAGCAGTTTAAGGGGGGGCCCGTACAATGAGCAGTTCTTC
NA	TRBV30	TRBJ1-2	NA	CASTRRASGYTF	TGTGCCTCCACCAGACGGGCTTCTGGCTACACCTTC
NA	TRBV7-9	TRBJ2-1	NA	CASSLALVGNEQFF	TGTGCCAGCAGCTTAGCCCTAGTTGGGAATGAGCAGTTCTTC
once	TRBV7-9	TRBJ2-1	NA	CASSLPTGPYGNEQFF	TGTGCCAGCAGCCTGCCGACAGGCCCCTACGGGAATGAGCAGTTCTTC
NA	TRBV20-1	TRBJ2-7	TRBD1	CSARDHRGTYEQYF	TGCAGTGCTAGAGACCACAGGGGGACCTACGAGCAGTACTTC
NA	TRBV2	TRBJ2-7	NA	CASSERRDEQYF	TGTGCCAGCAGTGAACGGAGAGACGAGCAGTACTTC
NA	TRBV6-5	TRBJ1-1	NA	CASSYSNQIEAFF	TGTGCCAGCAGTTACTCGAATCAAATTGAAGCTTTCTTT
NA	TRBV9	TRBJ2-4	NA	CASSVGGKNIQYF	TGTGCCAGCAGCGTAGGGGGGAAAAACATTCAGTACTTC
NA	TRBV5-4	TRBJ2-7	NA	CASSLGITYEQYF	TGTGCCAGCAGCTTGGGGATCACCTACGAGCAGTACTTC
NA	TRBV7-9	TRBJ1-1	NA	CASSGDSLNTEAFF	TGTGCCAGCAGTGGTGACAGTTTGAACACTGAAGCTTTCTTT
few	TRBV6-2/TRBV6-3	TRBJ2-5	NA	CASGPRNPGETQYF	TGTGCCAGCGGGCCGCGGAATCCCGGCGAGACCCAGTACTTC
once	TRBV7-6	TRBJ2-7	NA	CASSLTAGGIYEQYF	TGTGCCAGCAGCTTAACAGCCGGGGGAATCTACGAGCAGTACTTC
NA	TRBV11-2	TRBJ1-6	NA	CASSFWVSRDDYNSPLHF	TGTGCCAGCAGCTTCTGGGTCAGCAGGGACGATTATAATTCACCCCTCCACTTT
once	TRBV15	TRBJ1-2	NA	CATSGQRRRDYGYTF	TGTGCCACCAGCGGACAGCGGAGGCGAGACTATGGCTACACCTTC
NA	TRBV11-3	TRBJ2-1	NA	CASSLEFSGTYNEQFF	TGTGCCAGCAGCTTAGAATTCTCGGGGACCTACAATGAGCAGTTCTTC
NA	TRBV29-1	TRBJ1-2	NA	CSVEWEGYTF	TGCAGCGTTGAATGGGAGGGCTACACCTTC
NA	TRBV7-9	TRBJ1-6	TRBD1	CASSPLKGGRSPLHF	TGTGCCAGCAGCCCTCTTAAAGGGGGCAGATCACCCCTCCACTTT
NA	TRBV7-3	TRBJ1-5	NA	CASSWGVNQPQHF	TGTGCCAGCAGCTGGGGAGTGAATCAGCCCCAGCATTTT
NA	TRBV11-2	TRBJ2-2	NA	CASSLVLTLNTGELFF	TGTGCCAGCAGCTTAGTCCTCACACTGAACACCGGGGAGCTGTTTTTT
once	TRBV6-6	TRBJ2-1	NA	CASSYGGGQEQFF	TGTGCCAGCAGTTACGGCGGGGGACAGGAACAGTTCTTC
NA	TRBV29-1	TRBJ1-4	NA	CSVAGGINEKLFF	TGCAGCGTTGCCGGGGGTATTAATGAAAAACTGTTTTTT
NA	TRBV29-1	TRBJ2-1	NA	CSDLASSYNEQFF	TGCAGCGATCTAGCGAGCTCCTACAATGAGCAGTTCTTC
once	TRBV6-4	TRBJ2-5	TRBD2	CASRDGTSYETQYF	TGTGCCAGCAGAGACGGGACTAGTTATGAGACCCAGTACTTC
NA	TRBV28	TRBJ2-5	NA	CASSFTSGSQETQYF	TGTGCCAGCAGTTTTACGTCAGGGTCTCAAGAGACCCAGTACTTC
NA	TRBV7-7	TRBJ2-5	NA	CASSLYRGETQYF	TGTGCCAGCAGCTTGTATAGGGGGGAGACCCAGTACTTC
NA	TRBV7-8	TRBJ2-5	NA	CASSLVGTHYYQETQYF	TGTGCCAGCAGCTTAGTTGGGACACACTATTACCAAGAGACCCAGTACTTC
NA	TRBV4-3	TRBJ2-2	NA	CASSQGDGTPTGELFF	TGCGCCAGCAGCCAGGGCGACGGGACCCCGACCGGGGAGCTGTTTTTT
NA	TRBV5-6	TRBJ2-3	NA	CASSPDGHTDTQYF	TGTGCCAGCAGTCCCGACGGGCACACAGATACGCAGTATTTT
NA	TRBV24-1	TRBJ2-3	NA	CATSDPRTDTQYF	TGTGCCACCAGTGATCCCCGAACGGATACGCAGTATTTT
NA	TRBV20-1	TRBJ2-3	TRBD2	CSARSGLGGAETQYF	TGCAGTGCTAGGAGTGGTCTCGGGGGGGCGGAGACGCAGTATTTT
NA	TRBV12-3/TRBV12-4	TRBJ2-7	TRBD2	CASSPPGLAGGYEQYF	TGTGCCAGCAGTCCCCCCGGACTAGCGGGGGGATACGAGCAGTACTTC
NA	TRBV27	TRBJ2-4	NA	CASSLIGAKNIQYF	TGTGCCAGCAGTTTAATTGGGGCCAAAAACATTCAGTACTTC
NA	TRBV12-3/TRBV12-4	TRBJ2-3	NA	CASSFDGVTDTQYF	TGTGCCAGCAGTTTTGACGGAGTCACAGATACGCAGTATTTT
NA	TRBV6-5	TRBJ2-5	NA	CASIPPGTSGETQYF	TGTGCCAGCATTCCCCCCGGGACATCAGGGGAGACCCAGTACTTC
NA	TRBV5-6	TRBJ2-7	NA	CASSFGHGSYEQYF	TGTGCCAGCAGCTTCGGACACGGCTCCTACGAGCAGTACTTC
NA	TRBV12-3/TRBV12-4	TRBJ1-2	NA	CASSLLGQSTLTLYGYTF	TGTGCCAGCAGTTTACTCGGACAGTCCACCCTTACCCTCTATGGCTACACCTTC
NA	TRBV5-1	TRBJ1-2	NA	CASSLAAHYGYTF	TGCGCCAGCAGCTTGGCCGCGCACTATGGCTACACCTTC
few	TRBV27	TRBJ1-1	NA	CASSFGQEAFF	TGTGCCAGCAGTTTCGGCCAGGAAGCTTTCTTT